This TCR beta chain was documented in a study of T cells in Graves' hyperthyroidism and ophthalmopathy. Points from the study as a whole: In the blood, most expanded thyroid clonotypes above 0.001 appeared as well.

Per the germline V gene, CDR1 is SGHRS and CDR2 is YFSETQ. This CDR3 region has 16 residues. V gave up 3 bases and J gave up 0 bases, with 16 bases separating them. TCR beta CDR3 regions were amplified from RNA. The HTBI set primed first-round TCR CDR3 RT-PCR. TCRdb analysed the multiplex PCR reads with MiXCR anew, one entry per CDR3 protein. Seen here are 550,000 to 800,000 distinct CDR3 sequences, roughly 17% observed once, and the top ten hold roughly 16%. The study defined stable Graves' hyperthyroidism as no ophthalmopathy progression within 18 months. Disease duration under 2 months; hyperthyroidism patients were aged 18 to 65. Ten or more counts support this clonotype. Its antigen is still unknown.

The sequenced sample was blood. This receptor was taken from a man between 50 and 59 years old with Graves' hyperthyroidism. V and J are TRBV5-1 and TRBJ2-7; D might be TRBD2 (6 bases). The CDR3, as DNA: TGCGCCAGCAGCTCTACGATGAGGGGACTCTCCTACGAGCAGTACTTC. Translated: CASSSTMRGLSYEQYF.